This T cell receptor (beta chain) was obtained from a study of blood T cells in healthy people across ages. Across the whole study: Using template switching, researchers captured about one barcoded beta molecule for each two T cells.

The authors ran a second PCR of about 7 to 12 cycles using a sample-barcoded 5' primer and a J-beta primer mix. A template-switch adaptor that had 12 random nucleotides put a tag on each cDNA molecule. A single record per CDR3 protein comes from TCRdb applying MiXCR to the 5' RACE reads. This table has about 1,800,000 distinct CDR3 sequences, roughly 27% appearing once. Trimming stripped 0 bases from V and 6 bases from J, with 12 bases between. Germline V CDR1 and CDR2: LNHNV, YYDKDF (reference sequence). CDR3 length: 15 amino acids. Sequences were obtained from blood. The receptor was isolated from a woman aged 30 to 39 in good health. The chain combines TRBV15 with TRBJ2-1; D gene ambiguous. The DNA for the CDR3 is TGTGCCACCAGCAGAGATATAACTGGACCCAATGAGCAGTTCTTC. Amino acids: CATSRDITGPNEQFF. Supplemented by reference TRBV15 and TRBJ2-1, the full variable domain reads DAMVIQNPRYQVTQFGKPVTLSCSQTLNHNVMYWYQQKSSQAPKLLFHYYDKDFNNEADTPDNFQSRRPNTSFCFLDIRSPGLGDTAMYLCATSRDITGPNEQFFGPGTRLTVL.